A single sample gave rise to the 14 T cell receptor beta chains below, sequenced in a study of cytomegalovirus exposure and HLA in healthy donors. Primers: 60 Vbeta forward and 13 Jbeta reverse. Here immunoSEQ multiplex PCR was the method, and the copy in TCRdb shows in-frame clones only, minus some. In the table there are 90,000 to 95,000 clones, 81% of which are singletons. Sequenced input: PBMCs. These receptors came from a girl aged 2 to 10 in good health and CMV-seropositive.

This clone was recorded only once. The genes are TRBV28 and TRBJ1-1; the match to TRBD1 covers 9 bases. Germline V gives CDR1 MDHEN, CDR2 SYDVKM. CDR3 length equals 18 residues. Germline trimming cut 2 bases from V and 0 bases from J; bases unmatched to any gene: 10. CDR3 loop: CASSLESTGGSVNTEAFF. The CDR3 nucleotides read TGTGCCAGCAGTTTAGAGTCTACAGGGGGCTCTGTGAACACTGAAGCTTTCTTT.

This CDR3 is CASMVSGGPHEQYF. The CDR3 DNA reads TGTGCCAGTATGGTAAGCGGAGGCCCCCACGAGCAGTACTTC. V usage is TRBV19 and J usage is TRBJ2-7; a possible D gene is TRBD2 (5 bases). The CDR3 runs to 14 residues. V lost 7 bases, J lost 5 bases, and 18 bases lay in between. Germline values: CDR1 LNHDA, CDR2 SQIVND (reference sequence).

The chain couples TRBV9 to TRBJ2-3; 8 bases align to TRBD1. This CDR3 spans 15 amino acids. The trim removed 5 bases at V and 4 bases at J, leaving 9 bases unmatched. Germline CDR1 SGDLS, CDR2 YYNGEE. Here the CDR3 reads CASSGATGVADTQYF. Written as DNA, the CDR3 is TGTGCCAGCAGTGGAGCGACAGGGGTTGCAGATACGCAGTATTTT.

The rearrangement joins TRBV27 to TRBJ2-5; D call uncertain. The germline gives CDR1 MNHEY, CDR2 SMNVEV (reference sequence). The V and J ends lost 6 bases and 0 bases respectively, with 5 bases between them. This CDR3 has 12 residues. DNA of the CDR3: TGTGCCAGCAGATCCTACCAAGAGACCCAGTACTTC. Protein product: CASRSYQETQYF.

CDR3 in amino acids: CASSDSTWEGSNIQYF. The DNA for the CDR3 is TGTGCCAGCAGTGACTCGACGTGGGAGGGATCGAACATTCAGTACTTC. J is TRBJ2-4 and V is TRBV6-4; 7 bases match TRBD2. The germline V gene encodes CDR1 MRHNA and CDR2 SNTAGT. V gave up 0 bases and J gave up 7 bases; unmatched junction bases: 9. The CDR3 loop spans 16 amino acids.

The chain combines TRBV6-5 with TRBJ2-1; TRBD1 might be the D (6 bases). Germline V lookup: CDR1 MNHEY, CDR2 SVGAGI. This CDR3 is built from 15 residues. V dropped 0 bases and J dropped 7 bases, with 13 bases sitting between them. CDR3: CASSYSGQYANEQFF. The CDR3 nucleotides are TGTGCCAGCAGTTACTCCGGACAGTATGCGAATGAGCAGTTCTTC.

This chain links TRBV6-1 with TRBJ2-7; tentatively, D is TRBD2 (5 bases). The CDR3 extends over 13 amino acids. In germline, CDR1 is MNHNS, CDR2 SASEGT. V was trimmed by 9 bases and J by 3 bases, leaving 15 bases between them. The CDR3 DNA sequence: TGTGCCAGTATCCGGGATTCATACTACGAGCAGTACTTC. Protein sequence: CASIRDSYYEQYF.

The CDR3 region is CAWSRVDQPQHF. In DNA, the CDR3 is TGTGCCTGGAGTCGGGTTGATCAGCCCCAGCATTTT. This chain uses TRBV30 with TRBJ1-5; D is undetermined. This CDR3 has 12 residues. V was trimmed by 2 bases and J by 5 bases, leaving 7 bases between them. CDR1 GTSNPN and CDR2 SVGIG come from the germline V gene (reference sequence).

This clone was counted only a few times. The chain links TRBV5-1 to TRBJ2-2, with TRBD2 identical over 8 bases. Germline-derived CDR1 and CDR2 are SGHRS and YFSETQ. The V segment lost 0 bases and the J segment 4 bases; nucleotides outside the gene matches: 5. This CDR3 spans 16 amino acids. CDR3 sequence reads: CASSLESGRSTGELFF. The CDR3 DNA sequence: TGCGCCAGCAGCTTGGAGAGCGGGAGATCCACCGGGGAGCTGTTTTTT.

The chain carries TRBV28 and TRBJ2-3; the D gene is possibly TRBD1 (6 bases). Per the germline V gene, CDR1 is MDHEN and CDR2 is SYDVKM. Between the trimmed V and J ends, which lost 4 bases and 1 base, there was a span of 12 bases. The CDR3 length is 15 residues. Here the CDR3 DNA reads TGTGCCAGCAGTTCCAGGGGTGGGGGCACAGATACGCAGTATTTT. Its protein product is CASSSRGGGTDTQYF. The variable domain in full, completed from reference TRBV28 and TRBJ2-3, reads DVKVTQSSRYLVKRTGEKVFLECVQDMDHENMFWYRQDPGLGLRLIYFSYDVKMKEKGDIPEGYSVSREKKERFSLILESASTNQTSMYLCASSSRGGGTDTQYFGPGTRLTVL.

This clone was observed once. The chain recombines TRBV7-2 with TRBJ1-5; D possibly corresponds to TRBD1 (5 bases). Between the trimmed V and J ends, which lost 1 base and 1 base, there was a span of 14 bases. Germline loops: CDR1 SGHTA, CDR2 FQGNSA. The CDR3 length is 17 residues. The CDR3 here is CASSLGIRGMSNQPQHF. CDR3 in DNA: TGTGCCAGCAGCTTAGGAATCCGGGGGATGAGCAATCAGCCCCAGCATTTT. Together with reference TRBV7-2 and TRBJ1-5, the CDR3 gives the full variable domain: GAGVSQSPSNKVTEKGKDVELRCDPISGHTALYWYRQSLGQGLEFLIYFQGNSAPDKSGLPSDRFSAERTGGSVSTLTIQRTQQEDSAVYLCASSLGIRGMSNQPQHFGDGTRLSIL.

The CDR3 region has the DNA TGTGCCAGCAGTTTATTCGGGACAGGGCTCACTGAAGCTTTCTTT. Residues: CASSLFGTGLTEAFF. The genes are TRBV27 and TRBJ1-1, with 9 nucleotides matching TRBD1. Germline lookup yields CDR1 MNHEY and CDR2 SMNVEV (reference sequence). The trim removed 1 base at V and 4 bases at J, leaving 4 bases unmatched. This CDR3 region has 15 residues.

In this sample, this clone turned up a few times. The gene calls are TRBV19 and TRBJ1-2; 7 nucleotides line up with TRBD1. The CDR3 length is 13 residues. Per the germline V gene, CDR1 is LNHDA and CDR2 is SQIVND (reference sequence). J lost 10 bases, V lost 5 bases, and 10 bases had no gene match. The DNA of the CDR3 is TGTGCCAGTAGTGACAGGGCCTCAGGCCTCTACACCTTC. Translated: CASSDRASGLYTF.

V and J are TRBV30 and TRBJ2-7, with D possibly TRBD1 on 6 matching bases. The CDR3 contains 13 residues. CDR1 is GTSNPN, CDR2 SVGIG, per germline (reference sequence). Trimming removed 1 base from V and 1 base from J, with 8 bases in between. The CDR3 is CAWSGQVSYEQYF. DNA of the CDR3: TGTGCCTGGAGTGGACAGGTTTCCTACGAGCAGTACTTC. The entire variable domain, with the rest obtained from reference TRBV30 and TRBJ2-7, is as follows: SQTIHQWPATLVQPVGSPLSLECTVEGTSNPNLYWYRQAAGRGLQLLFYSVGIGQISSEVPQNLSASRPQDRQFILSSKKLLLSDSGFYLCAWSGQVSYEQYFGPGTRLTVT.